These 6 T cell receptor beta chains came from one sample sequenced in a study of siplizumab effects on memory and regulatory T cells. This table comes from immunoSEQ multiplex PCR, and its TCRdb copy is limited to in-frame clones, with some not included. The data hold approximately 100,000 clones, with roughly nine tenths observed a single time. The material sequenced was Tregs sorted from blood. Receptors originate from a human donor in good health.

The genes are TRBV7-2 and TRBJ1-2; no reliable D call. The CDR3 contains 15 residues. V shed 7 bases and J shed 1 base, with 16 bases lying between them. Germline CDR1 SGHTA, CDR2 FQGNSA. This chain's CDR3 is CASIPSAAVNYGYTF. The CDR3 bases are TGTGCCAGCATCCCGTCGGCGGCAGTTAACTATGGCTACACCTTC.

The CDR3 DNA sequence: TGTGCCAGCAGCTCAGGCGGCAGGGTCAGCAATCAGCCCCAGCATTTT. As protein: CASSSGGRVSNQPQHF. The rearrangement uses TRBV5-4 and TRBJ1-5, with D possibly being TRBD1 (5 bases). Germline-derived CDR1 and CDR2 are SGHNT and YYREEE (reference sequence). V lost 3 bases to trimming and J lost 1 base, with 14 bases between them. The CDR3 sequence is 16 residues long.

As DNA, the CDR3 is TGTGCCAGCTCACCGTGGGACGGAACCTTTAACGAGCAGTACTTC. It encodes CASSPWDGTFNEQYF. The chain uses TRBV18 and TRBJ2-7; D could derive from TRBD1 or TRBD2 (5 bases each). Germline V gives CDR1 KGHSH, CDR2 LQKENI. The CDR3 is 15 amino acids. Trimming shortened V by 3 bases and J by 5 bases, and 17 bases separated the two germline ends.

The chain carries TRBV7-9 and TRBJ2-3; possible D gene TRBD2, 5 bases. Germline V lookup: CDR1 SEHNR, CDR2 FQNEAQ (reference sequence). The V and J ends lost 8 bases and 4 bases respectively, with 10 bases between them. The CDR3 runs to 12 residues. This chain's CDR3 is CASGESADTQYF. As DNA, the CDR3 is TGTGCCAGCGGGGAGAGTGCAGATACGCAGTATTTT.

V and J are TRBV4-2 and TRBJ2-1; no clear D. The V gene's germline CDR1 is LGHNA and CDR2 YNFKEQ. The CDR3 is made up of 16 amino acids. Trimming removed 2 bases at V and 7 bases at J, with 18 bases between. The CDR3 DNA reads as TGTGCCAGCAGCCAATATCTGGGCGACCCCGCAAATGAGCAGTTCTTC. Protein: CASSQYLGDPANEQFF.

V usage is TRBV9 and J usage is TRBJ2-7; D not certain. V lost 0 bases, J lost 1 base, and 8 bases lay in between. From germline, CDR1 is SGDLS and CDR2 YYNGEE. The CDR3 contains 14 residues. The CDR3 reads CASSVDARSYEQYF. The CDR3 coding sequence is TGTGCCAGCAGCGTAGACGCCAGATCCTACGAGCAGTACTTC.